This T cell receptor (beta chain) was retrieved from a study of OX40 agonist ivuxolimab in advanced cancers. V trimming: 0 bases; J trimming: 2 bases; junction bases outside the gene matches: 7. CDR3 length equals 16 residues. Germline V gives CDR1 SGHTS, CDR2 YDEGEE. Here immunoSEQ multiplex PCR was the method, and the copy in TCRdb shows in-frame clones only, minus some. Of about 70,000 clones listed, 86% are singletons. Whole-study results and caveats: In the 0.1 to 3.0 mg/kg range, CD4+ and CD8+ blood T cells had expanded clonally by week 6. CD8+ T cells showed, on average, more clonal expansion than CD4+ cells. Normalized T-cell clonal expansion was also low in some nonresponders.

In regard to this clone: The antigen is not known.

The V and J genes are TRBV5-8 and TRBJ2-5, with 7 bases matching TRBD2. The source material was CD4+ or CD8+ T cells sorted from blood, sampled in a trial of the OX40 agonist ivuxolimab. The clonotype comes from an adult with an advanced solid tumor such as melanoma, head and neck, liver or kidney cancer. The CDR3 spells CASSLGGGSGQETQYF. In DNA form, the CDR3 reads TGTGCCAGCAGCTTGGGCGGCGGGAGTGGACAAGAGACCCAGTACTTC.